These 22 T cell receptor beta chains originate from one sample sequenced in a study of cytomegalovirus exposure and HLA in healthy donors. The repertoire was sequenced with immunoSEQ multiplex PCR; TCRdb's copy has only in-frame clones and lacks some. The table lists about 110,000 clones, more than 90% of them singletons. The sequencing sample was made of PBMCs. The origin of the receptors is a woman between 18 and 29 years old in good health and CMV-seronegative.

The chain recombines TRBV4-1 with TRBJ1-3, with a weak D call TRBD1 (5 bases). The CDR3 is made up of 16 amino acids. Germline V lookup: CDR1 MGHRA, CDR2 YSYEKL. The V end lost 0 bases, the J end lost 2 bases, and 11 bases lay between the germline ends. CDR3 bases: TGCGCCAGCAGCCAAGAGTCTTGGGGCGCTGGAAACACCATATATTTT. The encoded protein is CASSQESWGAGNTIYF.

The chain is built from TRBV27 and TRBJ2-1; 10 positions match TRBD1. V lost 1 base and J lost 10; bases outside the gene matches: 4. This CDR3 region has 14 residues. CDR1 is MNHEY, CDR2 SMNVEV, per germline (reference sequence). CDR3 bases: TGTGCCAGCAGTTTATGGGACAGGGGAAAGGAGCAGTTCTTC. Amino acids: CASSLWDRGKEQFF.

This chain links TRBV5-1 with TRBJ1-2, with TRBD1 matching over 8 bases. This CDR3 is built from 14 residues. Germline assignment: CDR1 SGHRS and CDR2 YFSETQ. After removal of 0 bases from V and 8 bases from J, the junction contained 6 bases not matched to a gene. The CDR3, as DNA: TGCGCCAGCAGCTTGGCAGGACAGGGAAGCGGCTACACCTTC. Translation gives CASSLAGQGSGYTF.

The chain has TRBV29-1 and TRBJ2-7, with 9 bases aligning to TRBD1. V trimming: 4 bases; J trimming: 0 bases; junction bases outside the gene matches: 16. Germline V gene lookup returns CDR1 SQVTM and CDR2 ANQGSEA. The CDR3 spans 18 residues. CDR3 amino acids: CSVAGQGPPPTNSYEQYF. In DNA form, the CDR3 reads TGCAGCGTTGCCGGACAGGGGCCACCACCGACGAACTCCTACGAGCAGTACTTC.

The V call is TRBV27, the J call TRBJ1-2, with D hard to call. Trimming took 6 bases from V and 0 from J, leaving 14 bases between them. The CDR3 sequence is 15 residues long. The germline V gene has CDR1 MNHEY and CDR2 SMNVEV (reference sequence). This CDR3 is CASRRFESTNYGYTF. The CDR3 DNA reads TGTGCCAGCAGGAGGTTTGAGAGTACTAACTATGGCTACACCTTC.

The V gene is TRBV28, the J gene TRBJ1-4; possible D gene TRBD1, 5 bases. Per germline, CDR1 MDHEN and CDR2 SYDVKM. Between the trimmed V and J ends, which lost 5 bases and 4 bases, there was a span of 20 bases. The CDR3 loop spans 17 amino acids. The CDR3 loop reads CASSLGVSYLHNEKLFF. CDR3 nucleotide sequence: TGTGCCAGCAGTCTAGGGGTTTCTTACCTCCATAATGAAAAACTGTTTTTT.

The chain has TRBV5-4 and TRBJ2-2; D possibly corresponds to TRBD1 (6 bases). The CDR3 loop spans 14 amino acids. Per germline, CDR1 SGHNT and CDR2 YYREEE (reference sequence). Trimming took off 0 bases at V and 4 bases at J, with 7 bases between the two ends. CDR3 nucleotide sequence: TGTGCCAGCAGCTTGGGGGGGCCCACCGGGGAGCTGTTTTTT. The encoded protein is CASSLGGPTGELFF.

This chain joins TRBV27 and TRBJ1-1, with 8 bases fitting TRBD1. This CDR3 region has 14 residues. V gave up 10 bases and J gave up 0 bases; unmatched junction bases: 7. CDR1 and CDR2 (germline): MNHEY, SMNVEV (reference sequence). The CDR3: CATRWTGMNTEAFF. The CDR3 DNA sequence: TGTGCCACCCGGTGGACAGGGATGAACACTGAAGCTTTCTTT.

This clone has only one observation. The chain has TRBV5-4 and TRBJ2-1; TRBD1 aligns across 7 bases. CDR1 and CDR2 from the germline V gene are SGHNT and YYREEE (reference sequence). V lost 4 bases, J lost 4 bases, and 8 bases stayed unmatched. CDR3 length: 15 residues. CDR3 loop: CASSPTGQRYNEQFF. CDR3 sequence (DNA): TGTGCCAGCAGCCCGACAGGGCAGAGGTACAATGAGCAGTTCTTC.

CDR3 region: CASSHSSGGSYEQYF. DNA for the CDR3: TGTGCCAGCAGCCATTCGAGCGGGGGATCCTACGAGCAGTACTTC. V is TRBV14 and J is TRBJ2-7; 8 nucleotides agree with TRBD2. Per the germline V gene, CDR1 is SGHDN and CDR2 is FVKESK. V was pared by 3 bases and J by 1 base, with 5 bases of the junction left unmatched. The CDR3 is 15 residues long.

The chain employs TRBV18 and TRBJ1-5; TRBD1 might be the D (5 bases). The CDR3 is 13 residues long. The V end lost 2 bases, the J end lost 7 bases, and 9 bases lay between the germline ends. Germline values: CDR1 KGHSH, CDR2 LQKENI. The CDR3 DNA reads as TGTGCCAGCTCACCAGGGGCAGGACAGCCCCAGCATTTT. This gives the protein CASSPGAGQPQHF.

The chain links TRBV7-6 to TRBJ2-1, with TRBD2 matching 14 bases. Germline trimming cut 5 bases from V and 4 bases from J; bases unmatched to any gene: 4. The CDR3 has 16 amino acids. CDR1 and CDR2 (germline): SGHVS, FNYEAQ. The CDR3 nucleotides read TGTGCCAGCAGCGGACTAGCGGGGGGTATTTACAATGAGCAGTTCTTC. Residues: CASSGLAGGIYNEQFF.

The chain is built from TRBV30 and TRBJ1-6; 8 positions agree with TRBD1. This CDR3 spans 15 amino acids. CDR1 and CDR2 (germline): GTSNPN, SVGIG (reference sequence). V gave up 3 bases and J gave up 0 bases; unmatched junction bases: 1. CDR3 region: CAWSGQGSYNSPLHF. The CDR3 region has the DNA TGTGCCTGGAGCGGACAGGGCTCCTATAATTCACCCCTCCACTTT.

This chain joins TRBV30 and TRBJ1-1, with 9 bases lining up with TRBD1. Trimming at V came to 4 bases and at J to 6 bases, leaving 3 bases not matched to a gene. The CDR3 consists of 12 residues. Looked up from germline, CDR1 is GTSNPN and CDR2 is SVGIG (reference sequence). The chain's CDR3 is CAWNRGLSEAFF. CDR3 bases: TGTGCCTGGAACAGGGGGCTGTCTGAAGCTTTCTTT.

The CDR3 DNA reads TGTGCCACCAGCAGAGGGGACGGACAGGACTTTGGCACAGATACGCAGTATTTT. The encoded protein is CATSRGDGQDFGTDTQYF. The chain uses TRBV15 and TRBJ2-3, with 7 bases that match TRBD1. Looked up from germline, CDR1 is LNHNV and CDR2 is YYDKDF (reference sequence). Trimming took 1 base from V and 1 from J; bases not matched to a gene: 11. CDR3 length: 18 residues.

Here the CDR3 DNA reads TGTGCCACCAGCACCCAGGCGGTAGGGGAGGGAAATCAGCCCCAGCATTTT. Translation gives CATSTQAVGEGNQPQHF. This chain connects TRBV15 to TRBJ1-5, with D possibly being TRBD1 (5 bases). The germline V gene encodes CDR1 LNHNV and CDR2 YYDKDF (reference sequence). CDR3 size: 17 residues. V lost 4 bases and J 4 bases, leaving 20 bases between the germline ends.

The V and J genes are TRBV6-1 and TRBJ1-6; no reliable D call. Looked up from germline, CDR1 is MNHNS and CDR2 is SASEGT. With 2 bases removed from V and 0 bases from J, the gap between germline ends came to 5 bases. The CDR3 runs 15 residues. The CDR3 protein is CASSELSSYNSPLHF. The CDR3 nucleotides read TGTGCCAGCAGTGAACTGAGCTCCTATAATTCACCCCTCCACTTT.

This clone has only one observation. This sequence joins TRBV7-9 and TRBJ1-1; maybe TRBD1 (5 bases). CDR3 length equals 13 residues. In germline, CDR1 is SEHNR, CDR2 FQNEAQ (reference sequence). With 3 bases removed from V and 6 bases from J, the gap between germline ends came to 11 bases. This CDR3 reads CASSFQGTAEAFF. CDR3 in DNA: TGTGCCAGCAGCTTCCAGGGAACCGCTGAAGCTTTCTTT.

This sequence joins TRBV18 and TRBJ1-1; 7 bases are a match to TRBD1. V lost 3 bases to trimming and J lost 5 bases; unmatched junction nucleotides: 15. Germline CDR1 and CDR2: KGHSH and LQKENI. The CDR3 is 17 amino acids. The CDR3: CASSPYSTGRGRTEAFF. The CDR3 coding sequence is TGTGCCAGCTCACCGTACTCGACAGGGAGAGGGAGAACTGAAGCTTTCTTT.

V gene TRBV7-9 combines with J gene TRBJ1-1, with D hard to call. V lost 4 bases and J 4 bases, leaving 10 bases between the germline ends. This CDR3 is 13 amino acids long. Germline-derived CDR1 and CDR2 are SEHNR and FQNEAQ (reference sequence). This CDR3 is CASSSEAGTEAFF. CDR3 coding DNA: TGTGCCAGCAGCTCCGAGGCTGGCACTGAAGCTTTCTTT.

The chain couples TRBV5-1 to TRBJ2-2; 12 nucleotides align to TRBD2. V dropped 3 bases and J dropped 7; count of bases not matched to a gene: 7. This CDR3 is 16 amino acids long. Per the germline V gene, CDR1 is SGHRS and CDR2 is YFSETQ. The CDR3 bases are TGCGCCAGCAGCTCGAGGACTAGCGGGGCCAACGGGGAGCTGTTTTTT. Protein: CASSSRTSGANGELFF.

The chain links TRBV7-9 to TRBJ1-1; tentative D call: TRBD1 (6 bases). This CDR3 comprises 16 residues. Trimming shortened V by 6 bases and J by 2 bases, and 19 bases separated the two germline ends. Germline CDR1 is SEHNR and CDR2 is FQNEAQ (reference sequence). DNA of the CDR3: TGTGCCAGCAGGCGGGCGGAAGGGGGGGATAACACTGAAGCTTTCTTT. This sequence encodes CASRRAEGGDNTEAFF.